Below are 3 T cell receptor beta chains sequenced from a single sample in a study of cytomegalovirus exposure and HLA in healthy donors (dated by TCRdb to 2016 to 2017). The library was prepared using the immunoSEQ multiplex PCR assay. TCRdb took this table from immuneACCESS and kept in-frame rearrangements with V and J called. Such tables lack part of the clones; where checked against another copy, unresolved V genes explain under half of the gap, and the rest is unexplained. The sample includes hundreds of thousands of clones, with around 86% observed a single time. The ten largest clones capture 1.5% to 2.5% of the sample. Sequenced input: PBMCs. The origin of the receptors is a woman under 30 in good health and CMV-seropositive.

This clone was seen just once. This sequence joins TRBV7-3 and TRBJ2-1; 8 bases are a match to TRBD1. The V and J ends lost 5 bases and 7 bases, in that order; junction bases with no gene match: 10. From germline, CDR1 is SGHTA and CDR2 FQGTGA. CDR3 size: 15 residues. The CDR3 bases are TGTGCCAGCAGCCACCGGCGGACAGGGTCGAATGAGCAGTTCTTC. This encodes CASSHRRTGSNEQFF.

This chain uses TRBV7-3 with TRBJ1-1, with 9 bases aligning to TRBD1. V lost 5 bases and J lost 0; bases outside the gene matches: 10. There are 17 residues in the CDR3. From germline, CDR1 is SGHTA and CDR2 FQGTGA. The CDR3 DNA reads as TGTGCCAGCAGCCCGACGGGGACAGGGTTCCTGAACACTGAAGCTTTCTTT. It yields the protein CASSPTGTGFLNTEAFF.

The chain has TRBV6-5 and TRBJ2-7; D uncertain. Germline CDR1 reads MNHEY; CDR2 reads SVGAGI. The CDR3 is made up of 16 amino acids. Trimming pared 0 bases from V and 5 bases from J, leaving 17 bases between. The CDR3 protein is CASSYSNALVPNEQYF. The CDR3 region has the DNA TGTGCCAGCAGTTACTCGAACGCCCTAGTGCCCAACGAGCAGTACTTC.